These 6 T cell receptor beta chains originate from one sample sequenced in a study of CD8 T cells in ankylosing spondylitis. TCRdb used MiXCR to reprocess the 5' RACE reads, holding one entry per CDR3 protein. Among 150,000 to 200,000 distinct CDR3 sequences, 13% were seen once, and the ten largest hold approximately 11%. Input material: blood, either unsorted or a sorted T cell fraction (not recorded which). These receptors were obtained from a female donor with ankylosing spondylitis or in good health (not recorded which).

To note about this clonotype: Given a much more abundant clone one base away, this may be a read error. This chain uses TRBV12-3 or TRBV12-4 with TRBJ1-1, with no clear D. CDR3 size: 14 residues. CDR3 loop: CASSWVGMNPEAFF. CDR3 nucleotide sequence: TGTGCCAGCAGTTGGGTGGGAATGAACCCTGAAGCTTTCTTT.

The rearrangement links TRBV5-1 to TRBJ2-2, with 7 nucleotides matching TRBD2. V shed 7 bases, J shed 7 bases, and the junction held 16 bases outside the gene matches. The CDR3 covers 16 residues. Germline V gene data show CDR1 as SGHRS and CDR2 as YFSETQ. CDR3 region: CASGIRPSGAGGELFF. The CDR3 bases are TGCGCCAGCGGGATTCGACCTAGCGGTGCAGGCGGGGAGCTGTTTTTT.

Ten or more counts support this clonotype. CDR3 loop: CASSYSYDSNQPQHF. CDR3 nucleotide sequence: TGTGCCAGCAGTTACTCTTACGATAGCAATCAGCCCCAGCATTTT. The chain combines TRBV6-2 or TRBV6-3 with TRBJ1-5; the D is unclear. The V end lost 0 bases, the J end lost 0 bases, and 6 bases lay between the germline ends. Germline assignment: CDR1 MNHEY and CDR2 SVGEGT. CDR3 length: 15 residues.

This clonotype was counted at least ten times. This chain joins TRBV7-6 and TRBJ1-1; D call uncertain. CDR3 length: 13 amino acids. Trimming removed 3 bases at V and 3 bases at J, with 8 bases between. CDR1 is SGHVS, CDR2 FNYEAQ, per germline. In nucleotides, the CDR3 is TGTGCCAGCAGCTTTAGCGGAGACACTGAAGCTTTCTTT. This gives the protein CASSFSGDTEAFF.

This clonotype was counted a few times. J is TRBJ2-6 and V is TRBV4-2; D gene uncertain. This CDR3 region has 14 residues. CDR1 LGHNA and CDR2 YNFKEQ come from the germline V gene. Deletions cut 0 bases from V and 4 bases from J, with 4 bases between. The CDR3 region has the DNA TGTGCCAGCAGCCAAGAACGAGGGGCCAACGTCCTGACTTTC. Translated: CASSQERGANVLTF.

The rearrangement uses TRBV29-1 and TRBJ2-1; TRBD2 matches 7 bases. The CDR3 has 13 amino acids. The V and J ends lost 4 bases and 8 bases, in that order; junction bases with no gene match: 8. CDR1 and CDR2 (germline): SQVTM, ANQGSEA. CDR3 nucleotides: TGCAGCGTTGGTGACGCGCGGGGGTATGAGCAGTTCTTC. Translated: CSVGDARGYEQFF.